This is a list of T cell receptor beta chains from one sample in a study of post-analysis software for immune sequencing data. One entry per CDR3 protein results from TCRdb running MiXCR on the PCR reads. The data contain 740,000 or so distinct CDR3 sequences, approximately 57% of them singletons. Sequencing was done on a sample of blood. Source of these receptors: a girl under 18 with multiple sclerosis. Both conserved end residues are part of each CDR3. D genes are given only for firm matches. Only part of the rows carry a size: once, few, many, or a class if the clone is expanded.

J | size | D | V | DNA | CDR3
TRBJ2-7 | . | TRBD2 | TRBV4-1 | TGCGCCAGCAGCCAAATTAGCGGGAATTCCTACGAGCAGTACTTC | CASSQISGNSYEQYF
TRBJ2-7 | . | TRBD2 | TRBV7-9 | TGTGCCAGCAGCTCTAGCGGGAACTCCTACGAGCAGTACTTC | CASSSSGNSYEQYF
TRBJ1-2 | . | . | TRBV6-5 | TGTGCCAGCAGTTACTCGATCGAGGTTGCGTATGGCTACACCTTC | CASSYSIEVAYGYTF
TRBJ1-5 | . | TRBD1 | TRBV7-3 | TGTGCCAGCAGTTTAATTATGGGACAGGCGGATAGCAATCAGCCCCAGCATTTT | CASSLIMGQADSNQPQHF
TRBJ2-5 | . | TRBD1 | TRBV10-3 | TGTGCCATCAGTGAGGGTCGCCCAGGGGGAGAGACCCAGTACTTC | CAISEGRPGGETQYF
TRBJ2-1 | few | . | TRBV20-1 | TGCAGTGCTAGAAGGCCTCCTGTTCCCTACAATGAGCAGTTCTTC | CSARRPPVPYNEQFF
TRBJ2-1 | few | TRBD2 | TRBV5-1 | TGCGCCAGCACTGTGGGACTAGCGGGTAACAATGAGCAGTTCTTC | CASTVGLAGNNEQFF
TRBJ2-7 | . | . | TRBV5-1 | TGCGCCAGCAGCTTGGAGTACCCCTACGAGCAGTACTTC | CASSLEYPYEQYF
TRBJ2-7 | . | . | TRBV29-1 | TGCAGCGCAACAAGGGCCGATTACGAGCAGTACTTC | CSATRADYEQYF
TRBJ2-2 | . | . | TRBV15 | TGTGCCACCAGCAGACACCTCACCGGGGAGCTGTTTTTT | CATSRHLTGELFF
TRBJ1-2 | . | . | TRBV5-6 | TGTGCCAGCAGCTTGGAGTTCCGGCAGGAGATGGTGGGCTACACCTTC | CASSLEFRQEMVGYTF
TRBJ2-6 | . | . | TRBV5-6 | TGTGCCAGCAGCCCCGTCACAACCAACGTCCTGACTTTC | CASSPVTTNVLTF
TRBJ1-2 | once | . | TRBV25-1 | TGTGCCAGCAGTGAATCGGCGCCCTACTATGGCTACACCTTC | CASSESAPYYGYTF
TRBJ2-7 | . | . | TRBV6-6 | TGTGCCAGCAGTTACTCGGGACGGAACTCCTACGAGCAGTACTTC | CASSYSGRNSYEQYF
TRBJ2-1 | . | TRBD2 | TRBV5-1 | TGCGCCAGCAGCCGGGGGGGGACCCCTCTACAGTTCTTC | CASSRGGTPLQFF
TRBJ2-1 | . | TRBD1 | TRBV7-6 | TGTGCCAGCAGCCACTGGGACAGGGTAAATGAGCAGTTCTTC | CASSHWDRVNEQFF
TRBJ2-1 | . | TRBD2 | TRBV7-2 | TGTGCCAGCAGCCCTCCGGGGGGAGACAATGAGCAGTTCTTC | CASSPPGGDNEQFF
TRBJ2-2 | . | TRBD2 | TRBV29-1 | TGCAGCGTTCCGGGACTAGCGGGAGCCGGGGAGCTGTTTTTT | CSVPGLAGAGELFF
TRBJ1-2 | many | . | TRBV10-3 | TGTGCCATCAGTGAGTCCACAGGATCCTATGGCTACACCTTC | CAISESTGSYGYTF
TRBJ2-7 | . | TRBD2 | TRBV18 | TGTGCCAGCTCACCTCGCGGGAGGGAGGACGAGCAGTACTTC | CASSPRGREDEQYF
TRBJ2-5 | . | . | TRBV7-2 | TGTGCCAGCAGCTTCGGGGGGCACGAGGAGACCCAGTACTTC | CASSFGGHEETQYF
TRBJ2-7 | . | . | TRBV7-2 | TGTGCCAGCAGCTTAGCGGGAGAGGTGCCGCATGAGCAGTACTTC | CASSLAGEVPHEQYF
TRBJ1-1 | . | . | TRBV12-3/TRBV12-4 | TGTGCCAGCAGTTTGGGGCCCAATGAAGCTTTCTTT | CASSLGPNEAFF
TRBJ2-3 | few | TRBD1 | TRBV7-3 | TGTGCCAGCAGCCCGTTCACAGGGGCGGGCACAGATACGCAGTATTTT | CASSPFTGAGTDTQYF
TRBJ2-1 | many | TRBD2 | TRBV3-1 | TGTGCCAGCAGCCAGCCGGGACTAGCGGAATACAATGAGCAGTTCTTC | CASSQPGLAEYNEQFF
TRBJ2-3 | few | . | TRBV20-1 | TGCAGTGCTAGAGATCTCGGGTTTTTTCTCCCAGATACGCAGTATTTT | CSARDLGFFLPDTQYF
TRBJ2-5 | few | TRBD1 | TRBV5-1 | TGCGCCAGCAGCTTTACAGGGGAAGAGACCCAGTACTTC | CASSFTGEETQYF
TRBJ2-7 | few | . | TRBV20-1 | TGCAGTGCTGCCGAGCAGTACGAGCAGTACTTC | CSAAEQYEQYF
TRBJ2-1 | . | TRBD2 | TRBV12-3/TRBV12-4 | TGTGCCAGCAGTCAAAGCGGGGGGGCCACTTATGAGCAGTTCTTC | CASSQSGGATYEQFF
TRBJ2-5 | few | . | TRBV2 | TGTGCCAGTACCTTCAACCCAGGGGTTGTGGAGACCCAGTACTTC | CASTFNPGVVETQYF
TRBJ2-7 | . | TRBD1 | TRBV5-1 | TGCGCCAGCAGCTTGGGAGACAGGGCCCACGAGCAGTACTTC | CASSLGDRAHEQYF
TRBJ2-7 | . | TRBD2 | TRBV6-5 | TGTGCCAGCAGTACCCGACTAGCGGGAGATGAGCAGTACTTC | CASSTRLAGDEQYF
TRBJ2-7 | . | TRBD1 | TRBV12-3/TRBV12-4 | TGTGCCAGCAGCCCGCGACAGGGTCAAGGAGAGCAGTACTTC | CASSPRQGQGEQYF
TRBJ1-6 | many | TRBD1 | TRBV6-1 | TGTGCCAGCAGCACAGGGGATAATTCACCCCTCCACTTT | CASSTGDNSPLHF
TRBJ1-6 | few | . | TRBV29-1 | TGCAGCGGGGGGGGACCCCTCCACTTT | CSGGGPLHF
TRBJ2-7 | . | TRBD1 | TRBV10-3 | TGTGCCATCAGTGAGCCATACAGGGGTGAGCAGTACTTC | CAISEPYRGEQYF
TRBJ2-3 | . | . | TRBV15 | TGTGCCACCAGCAGAGGATTTCAGGGAGCAAGCACAGATACGCAGTATTTT | CATSRGFQGASTDTQYF
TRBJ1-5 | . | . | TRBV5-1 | TGCGCCAGCAGCTTGTTGCCGGGGGCGGAGAATCAGCCCCAGCATTTT | CASSLLPGAENQPQHF
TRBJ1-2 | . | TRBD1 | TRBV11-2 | TGTGCCAGCAGCCGCACATCCGGACAGGGTGGTAACTATGGCTACACCTTC | CASSRTSGQGGNYGYTF
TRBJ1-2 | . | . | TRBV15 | TGTGCCACCATGGGGACCGGGAAGAACTATGGCTACACCTTC | CATMGTGKNYGYTF
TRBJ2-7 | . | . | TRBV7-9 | TGTGCCAGCAGCTTGTCCCAGCTATACGAGCAGTACTTC | CASSLSQLYEQYF